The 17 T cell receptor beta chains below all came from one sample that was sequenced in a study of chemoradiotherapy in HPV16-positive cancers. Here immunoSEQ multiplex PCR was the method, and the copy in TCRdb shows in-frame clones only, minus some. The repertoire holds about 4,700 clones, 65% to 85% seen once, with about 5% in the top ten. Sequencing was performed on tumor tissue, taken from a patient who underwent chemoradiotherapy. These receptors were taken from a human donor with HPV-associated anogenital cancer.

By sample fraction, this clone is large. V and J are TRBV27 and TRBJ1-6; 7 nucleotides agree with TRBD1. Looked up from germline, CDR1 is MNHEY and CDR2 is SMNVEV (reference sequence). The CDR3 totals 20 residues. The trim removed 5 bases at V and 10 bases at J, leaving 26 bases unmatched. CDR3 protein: CASSPTLRAPGQIGVSPLHF. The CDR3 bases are TGTGCCAGCAGTCCAACACTTCGAGCTCCGGGACAGATAGGAGTCTCACCCCTCCACTTT.

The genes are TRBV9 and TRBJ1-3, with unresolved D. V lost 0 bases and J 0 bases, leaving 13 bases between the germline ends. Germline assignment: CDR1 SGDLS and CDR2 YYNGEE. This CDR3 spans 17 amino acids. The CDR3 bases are TGTGCCAGCAGCGTAGCTGGACGGAGGGTCTCTGGAAACACCATATATTTT. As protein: CASSVAGRRVSGNTIYF.

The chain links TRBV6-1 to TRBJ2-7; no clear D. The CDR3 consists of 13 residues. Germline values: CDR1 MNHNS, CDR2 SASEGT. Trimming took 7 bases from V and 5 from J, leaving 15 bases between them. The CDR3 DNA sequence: TGTGCCAGCATCGAAACCCTACCGGACGAGCAGTACTTC. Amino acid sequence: CASIETLPDEQYF.

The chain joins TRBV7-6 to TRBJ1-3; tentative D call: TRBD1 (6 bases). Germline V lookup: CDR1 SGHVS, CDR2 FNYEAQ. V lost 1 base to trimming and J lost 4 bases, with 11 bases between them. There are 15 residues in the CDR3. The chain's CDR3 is CASSLEPGAGNTIYF. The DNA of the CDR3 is TGTGCCAGCAGCTTAGAGCCAGGGGCGGGAAACACCATATATTTT.

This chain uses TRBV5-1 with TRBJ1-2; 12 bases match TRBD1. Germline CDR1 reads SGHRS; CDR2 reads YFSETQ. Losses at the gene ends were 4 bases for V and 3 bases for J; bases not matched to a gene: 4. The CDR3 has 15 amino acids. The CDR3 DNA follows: TGCGCCAGCAGCCCGGGACAGGGGGCTGACTATGGCTACACCTTC. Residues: CASSPGQGADYGYTF. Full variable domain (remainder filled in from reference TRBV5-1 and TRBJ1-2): KAGVTQTPRYLIKTRGQQVTLSCSPISGHRSVSWYQQTPGQGLQFLFEYFSETQRNKGNFPGRFSGRQFSNSRSEMNVSTLELGDSALYLCASSPGQGADYGYTFGSGTRLTVV.

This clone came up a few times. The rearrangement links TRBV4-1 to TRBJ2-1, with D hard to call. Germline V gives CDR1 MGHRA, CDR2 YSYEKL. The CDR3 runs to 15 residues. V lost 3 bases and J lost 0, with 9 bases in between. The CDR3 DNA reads TGCGCCAGCAGCCAGTTCAGGTCCTCCTACAATGAGCAGTTCTTC. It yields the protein CASSQFRSSYNEQFF.

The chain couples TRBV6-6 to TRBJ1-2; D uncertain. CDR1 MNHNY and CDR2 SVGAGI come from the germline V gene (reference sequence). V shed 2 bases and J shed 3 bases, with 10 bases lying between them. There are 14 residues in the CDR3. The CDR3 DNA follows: TGTGCCAGCAGTTACCCGGACTCAGACTATGGCTACACCTTC. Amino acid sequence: CASSYPDSDYGYTF.

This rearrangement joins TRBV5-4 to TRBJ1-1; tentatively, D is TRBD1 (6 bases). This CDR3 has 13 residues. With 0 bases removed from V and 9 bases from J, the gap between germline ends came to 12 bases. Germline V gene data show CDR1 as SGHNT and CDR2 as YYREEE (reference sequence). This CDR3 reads CASSLEGGGKAFF. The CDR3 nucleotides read TGTGCCAGCAGCTTGGAGGGGGGGGGTAAAGCTTTCTTT.

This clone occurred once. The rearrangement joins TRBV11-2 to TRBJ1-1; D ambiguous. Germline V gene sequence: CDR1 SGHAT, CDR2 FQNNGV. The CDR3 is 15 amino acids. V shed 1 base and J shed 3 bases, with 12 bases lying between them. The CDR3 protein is CASSLVMGKDTEAFF. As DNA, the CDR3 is TGTGCCAGCAGCTTAGTCATGGGCAAGGACACTGAAGCTTTCTTT.

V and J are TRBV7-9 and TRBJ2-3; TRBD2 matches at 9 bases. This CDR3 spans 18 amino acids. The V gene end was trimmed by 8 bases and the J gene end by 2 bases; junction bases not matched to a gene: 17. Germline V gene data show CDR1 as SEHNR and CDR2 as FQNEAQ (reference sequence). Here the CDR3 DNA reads TGTGCCAGCTCTCAGGCCGGGACTAGCCAATCCCCCACAGATACGCAGTATTTT. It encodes CASSQAGTSQSPTDTQYF.

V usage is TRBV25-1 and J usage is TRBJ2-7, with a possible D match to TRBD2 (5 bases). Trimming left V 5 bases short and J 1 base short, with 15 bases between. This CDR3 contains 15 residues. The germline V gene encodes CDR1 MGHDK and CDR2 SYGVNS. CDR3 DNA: TGTGCCAGCAGTCCCGGGGAAAATCCATCCTACGAGCAGTACTTC. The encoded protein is CASSPGENPSYEQYF.

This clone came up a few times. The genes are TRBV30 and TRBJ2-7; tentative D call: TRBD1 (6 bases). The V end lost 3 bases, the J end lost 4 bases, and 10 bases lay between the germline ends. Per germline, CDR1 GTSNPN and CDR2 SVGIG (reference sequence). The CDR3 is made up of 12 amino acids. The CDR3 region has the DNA TGTGCCTGGAGCGGAACAGGGTACGAGCAGTACTTC. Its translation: CAWSGTGYEQYF.

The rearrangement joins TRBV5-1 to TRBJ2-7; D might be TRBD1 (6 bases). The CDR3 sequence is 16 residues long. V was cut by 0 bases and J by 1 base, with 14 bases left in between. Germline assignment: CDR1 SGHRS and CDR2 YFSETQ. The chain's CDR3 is CASSLAEQGISYEQYF. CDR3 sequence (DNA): TGCGCCAGCAGCTTGGCTGAACAGGGCATTTCCTACGAGCAGTACTTC.

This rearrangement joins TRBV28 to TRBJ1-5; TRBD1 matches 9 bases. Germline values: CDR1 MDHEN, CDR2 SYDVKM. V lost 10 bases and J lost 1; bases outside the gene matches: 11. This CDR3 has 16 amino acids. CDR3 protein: CAILLPGQGSNQPQHF. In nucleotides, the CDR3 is TGTGCCATCCTCTTACCGGGACAGGGAAGCAATCAGCCCCAGCATTTT. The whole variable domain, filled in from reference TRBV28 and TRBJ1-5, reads DVKVTQSSRYLVKRTGEKVFLECVQDMDHENMFWYRQDPGLGLRLIYFSYDVKMKEKGDIPEGYSVSREKKERFSLILESASTNQTSMYLCAILLPGQGSNQPQHFGDGTRLSIL.

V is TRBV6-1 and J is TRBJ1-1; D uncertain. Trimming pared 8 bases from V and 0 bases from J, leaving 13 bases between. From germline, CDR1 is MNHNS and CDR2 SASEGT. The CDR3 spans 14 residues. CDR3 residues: CASHNDIMNTEAFF. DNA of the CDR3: TGTGCCAGCCATAATGACATCATGAACACTGAAGCTTTCTTT.

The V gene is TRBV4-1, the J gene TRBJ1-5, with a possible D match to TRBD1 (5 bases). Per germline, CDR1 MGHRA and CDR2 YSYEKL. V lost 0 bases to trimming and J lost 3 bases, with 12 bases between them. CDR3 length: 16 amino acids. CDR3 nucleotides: TGCGCCAGCAGCCAAGATCCGCCACAGGTCAATCAGCCCCAGCATTTT. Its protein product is CASSQDPPQVNQPQHF.

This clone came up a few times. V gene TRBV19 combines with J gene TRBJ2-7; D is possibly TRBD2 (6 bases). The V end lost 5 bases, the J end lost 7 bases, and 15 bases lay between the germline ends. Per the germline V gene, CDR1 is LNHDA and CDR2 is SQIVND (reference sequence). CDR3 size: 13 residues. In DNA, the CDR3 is TGTGCCAGTAGTGTCAGGGCCGGAGGGGAGCAGTACTTC. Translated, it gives CASSVRAGGEQYF.